The clone carrying this TCR beta chain was counted at least ten times. Its antigen is unknown. The CDR3 length is 18 residues. V was shortened by 8 bases and J by 2 bases, with 22 bases between the two germline ends. Germline CDR1 MNHNS, CDR2 SASEGT. This specimen comes from a study of spatial heterogeneity in lung cancer. From the 5' RACE reads, TCRdb called clonotypes with MiXCR, one entry per CDR3 protein. Here the sample spans more than 20,000 distinct CDR3 sequences, around 4.6% being singletons. Study-level points and caveats: Blood showed ubiquitous tumor TCRs more often at resection than at routine follow-up.

Stated time point: sample taken at primary tumor resection. No cell sorting; template was whole RNA from tumor, lung tissue or PBMC. The donors were some 70 patients with non-small cell lung cancer that was early-stage and untreated. The chain uses TRBV6-1 and TRBJ2-6; TRBD1 might be the D (5 bases). This specimen was PBMCs, taken at surgery. The sequence was obtained from a male donor with early-stage non-small cell lung cancer. The CDR3 DNA sequence: TGTGCCAGCTCGGAAGAACAATTAGGGGCCGCTGGGGCCAACGTCCTGACTTTC. Amino acid sequence: CASSEEQLGAAGANVLTF.